The sequence of this T cell receptor beta chain was determined in a study of CXCR3-negative and CXCR3-positive naive CD8 T cells. Study-wide background: The TRB read total, approximately 130 million, broke down to about 1.5 +/- 0.3 million reads per library.

The study made its TRB cDNA libraries by 5' RACE, adding UMI labels. Reanalyzing the 5' RACE reads, TCRdb keeps one entry per CDR3 protein, without DNA. In all, the sample yields over 70,000 distinct CDR3 sequences. Germline CDR1 is SGHVS and CDR2 is FNYEAQ. This CDR3 has 15 amino acids. The specimen sequenced was naive CXCR3- CD8+ T cells from blood. The subset here: CD45RO-CCR7+CD27+CD95- naive CD8+ T cells lacking CXCR3 (TNR3-). The chain links TRBV7-6 to TRBJ1-2. This TCR came from a human donor in good health. Some clones in this sample may be carry-over from other donors' samples. The CDR3 spells CASSSRQGANYGYTF.